This TCR beta chain was sequenced during a study of early T cells in non-severe SARS-CoV-2 infection. Overall study context: Bulk RNA from unsorted whole blood was sequenced; chains were unpaired. Study-wide findings and caveats: VDJdb-based annotation leaned toward anti-spike CD8 responses and missed private and CD4 specificities.

This clonotype was observed many times. Its antigen remains unidentified. TCRdb called the 5' RACE reads again in MiXCR, with one record for every CDR3 protein. The repertoire consists of about 39,000 distinct CDR3 sequences, with 4.5% to 5% occurring once and the leading ten covering around 5%. The CDR3 is 12 residues long. Trimming stripped 2 bases from V and 6 bases from J, with 7 bases between. CDR1 and CDR2 from the germline V gene are MNHEY and SVGAGI. The chain has TRBV6-5 and TRBJ1-2, with D perhaps TRBD1 (6 bases). Specimen: whole blood. This TCR came from an adult who was a healthcare worker with PCR-confirmed SARS-CoV-2 infection or an uninfected control (not recorded which). The CDR3 spells CASSYKGDGYTF. The DNA of the CDR3 is TGTGCCAGCAGTTACAAGGGGGATGGCTACACCTTC.